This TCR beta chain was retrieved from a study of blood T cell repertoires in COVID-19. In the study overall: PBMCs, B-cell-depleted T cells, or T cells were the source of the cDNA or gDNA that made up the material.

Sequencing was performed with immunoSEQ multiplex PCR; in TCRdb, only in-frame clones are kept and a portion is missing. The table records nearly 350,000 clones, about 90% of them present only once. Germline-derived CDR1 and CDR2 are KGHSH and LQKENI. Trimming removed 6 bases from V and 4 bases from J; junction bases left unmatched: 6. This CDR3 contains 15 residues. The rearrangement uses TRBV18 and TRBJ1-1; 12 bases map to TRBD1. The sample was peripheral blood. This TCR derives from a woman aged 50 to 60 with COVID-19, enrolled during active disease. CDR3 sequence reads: CASSAGQGAGTEAFF. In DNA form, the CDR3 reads TGTGCCAGCTCGGCGGGACAGGGGGCCGGCACTGAAGCTTTCTTT.